Included here is one T cell receptor beta chain sequence, with context. Its cognate antigen is unknown. These data originate in a study of identical twins. Regarding the study as a whole: The more abundant beta clonotypes in cord blood had fewer insertions, and memory repertoires did not show this.

Unique molecular identifiers were present on the cDNA, which also gained a universal primer site by template switching. TCRdb passed the 5' RACE reads through MiXCR, listing each CDR3 protein once. The repertoire holds nearly 200,000 distinct CDR3 sequences, approximately 15% seen once, with less than 45% in the top ten. Every one of the donors was a healthy Caucasian. The data also belong to a second study, concerning T cells expressing NK-cell markers.

This receptor was taken from a woman aged 18 to 35 in good health. The sequenced material came from CD8+ T cells sorted from blood.

The CDR3 nucleotides read TGTGCCAGCAGCCACCTTAAGACAGCCACAGATACGCAGTATTTT. As protein: CASSHLKTATDTQYF. The gene calls are TRBV3-1 and TRBJ2-3; a possible D gene is TRBD1 (5 bases). CDR1 LGHDT and CDR2 YNNKEL come from the germline V gene (reference sequence). The CDR3 spans 15 residues. Trimming took 3 bases from V and 2 from J, leaving 12 bases between them.